This is a list of T cell receptor beta chains from one sample in a study of blood T cell repertoires in COVID-19. Clones were sequenced by immunoSEQ multiplex PCR, and TCRdb holds only the in-frame ones, with some missing. The sample consists of approximately 45,000 clones, roughly 74% of them appearing once. Specimen: peripheral blood. The origin of the receptors is a man older than 75 with acute or convalescent COVID-19. The CDR3 runs from the conserved cysteine through the conserved F or W. A D gene is named only where the DNA matches it firmly. Rows may omit the clone size; those that give it use once, few, many or a size class.

clone_size	j_call	d_call	v_call	cdr3_nt	cdr3_aa
-	TRBJ2-3	TRBD2	TRBV6-2/TRBV6-3	TGTGCCAGCAGTTACTCTAGCGGGAGGGCCACGGATACGCAGTATTTT	CASSYSSGRATDTQYF
-	TRBJ1-2	TRBD1	TRBV7-9	TGTGCCAGCAGCCTCGGACAGGGATCTGAAGGCTACACCTTC	CASSLGQGSEGYTF
-	TRBJ1-5	-	TRBV6-5	TGTGCCAGCAGACCAACAGGGATTCGGCAGCCCCAGCATTTT	CASRPTGIRQPQHF
-	TRBJ1-2	-	TRBV12-3/TRBV12-4	TGTGCCAGCAGCTGGCAGGGGTATGGCTACACCTTC	CASSWQGYGYTF
-	TRBJ1-2	-	TRBV28	TGTGCCAGCAGTTTTGAGTGGTATGGCTACACCTTC	CASSFEWYGYTF
-	TRBJ1-1	-	TRBV19	TGTGCCAGTAGTACACGGGGAAACATGAACACTGAAGCTTTCTTT	CASSTRGNMNTEAFF
-	TRBJ2-7	TRBD2	TRBV7-8	TGTGCCAGCAGCCGCGGGAGACTCTCCTACGAGCAGTACTTC	CASSRGRLSYEQYF
-	TRBJ2-4	-	TRBV19	TGTGCCAGTAGTGTAGGGGAGGCCAAAAACATTCAGTACTTC	CASSVGEAKNIQYF
-	TRBJ2-1	TRBD2	TRBV9	TGTGCCAGCAGCTCGATAGCGGGAGGGTCCTACAATGAGCAGTTCTTC	CASSSIAGGSYNEQFF
-	TRBJ2-7	TRBD2	TRBV7-2	TGTGCCAGCAGCTTACCCTCAAGCGGGGGTAACGAGCAGTACTTC	CASSLPSSGGNEQYF
-	TRBJ2-7	TRBD2	TRBV5-1	TGCGCCAGCAGCCCCGAAGCGGGGGCGGGGTCTGGAGAGCAGTACTTC	CASSPEAGAGSGEQYF
-	TRBJ2-2	-	TRBV11-2	TGTGCCAGCAAAGGACACCTCAACACCGGGGAGCTGTTTTTT	CASKGHLNTGELFF
once	TRBJ1-5	-	TRBV6-2/TRBV6-3	TGTGCCAGCAGTTCCGTCGACTTGGGAGACAATCAGCCCCAGCATTTT	CASSSVDLGDNQPQHF
-	TRBJ2-5	-	TRBV5-5	TGTGCCAGCAGCATAGGGGGGGTACTAGAGACCCAGTACTTC	CASSIGGVLETQYF
once	TRBJ2-3	-	TRBV7-8	TGTGCCAGCAGTTCCGGGACTCGGGGTACGCAGTATTTT	CASSSGTRGTQYF
-	TRBJ1-2	TRBD1	TRBV10-3	TGTGCCATCAGTGAGTCGGACAGGACTCCAGTCTATGGCTACACCTTC	CAISESDRTPVYGYTF
-	TRBJ1-4	-	TRBV30	TGTGCCTGGAGCGCCGACAGGAATGAAAAACTGTTTTTT	CAWSADRNEKLFF
-	TRBJ2-1	TRBD2	TRBV5-1	TGCGCCAGCAGCCGACTAGCGGCCGCGAATGAGCAGTTCTTC	CASSRLAAANEQFF
few	TRBJ2-2	TRBD1	TRBV7-7	TGTGCTAGCAGCCGCGGACAGGGGGTAGGGACCGGGGAGCTGTTTTTT	CASSRGQGVGTGELFF
-	TRBJ1-1	TRBD1	TRBV19	TGTGCCAGTAGTAGCCGAGGGACAGGGGTGGACACTGAAGCTTTCTTT	CASSSRGTGVDTEAFF
-	TRBJ1-4	-	TRBV27	TGTGCCAGCAGCCGAAGACATGCAACTAATGAAAAACTGTTTTTT	CASSRRHATNEKLFF
-	TRBJ2-3	-	TRBV18	TGTGCCAGCTCAGTACCGGGCACAGATACGCAGTATTTT	CASSVPGTDTQYF
-	TRBJ1-5	TRBD1	TRBV6-5	TGTGCCAGCGGTCATGGACAGGGGGCAAGACAGCCCCAGCATTTT	CASGHGQGARQPQHF
-	TRBJ1-5	-	TRBV4-3	TGCGCCAGCAGCCAAGATCTCTGGGTGGAGCAGCCCCAGCATTTT	CASSQDLWVEQPQHF
once	TRBJ2-3	-	TRBV18	TGTGCCAGCTCACCACCTACTCCGGAGAGTACGCAGTATTTT	CASSPPTPESTQYF
-	TRBJ2-3	TRBD2	TRBV24-1	TGTGCCACCTCCAGGCTAGCGGGAGATACGCAGTATTTT	CATSRLAGDTQYF
-	TRBJ2-1	TRBD2	TRBV11-2	TGTGCCAGCAGCTTAGAGGGGACTATACCAAGCGAGCAGTTCTTC	CASSLEGTIPSEQFF
-	TRBJ2-2	TRBD1	TRBV2	TGTGCCAGCAGGGAAACAGGGGCGAACACCGGGGAGCTGTTTTTT	CASRETGANTGELFF
-	TRBJ1-1	-	TRBV29-1	TGCAGCGTTGCCACGAGCCCTTTGAACACTGAAGCTTTCTTT	CSVATSPLNTEAFF
few	TRBJ2-1	-	TRBV14	TGTGCCAGCAGCCTACAAGGGACTCAAAATGAGCAGTTCTTC	CASSLQGTQNEQFF
-	TRBJ1-1	TRBD1	TRBV6-6	TGTGCCAGCAGTTACGGGACAGGGATGACCACTGAAGCTTTCTTT	CASSYGTGMTTEAFF
-	TRBJ1-2	-	TRBV12-3/TRBV12-4	TGTGCCAGCAGGGTTGGGGGCAACTATGGCTACACCTTC	CASRVGGNYGYTF
-	TRBJ1-2	-	TRBV20-1	TGCAGTGCCGCGAATAACTATGGCTACACCTTC	CSAANNYGYTF
-	TRBJ2-7	-	TRBV29-1	TGCAGCGTTGACCACGGGGGTACGAAGCAGTACTTC	CSVDHGGTKQYF
once	TRBJ2-7	TRBD1	TRBV30	TGTGCCTGGAAAACCCTGGGACAGGGGGCGGATGAGCAGTACTTC	CAWKTLGQGADEQYF
-	TRBJ2-5	TRBD2	TRBV25-1	TGTGCCAGCACTGGGGGGGTGGGAGAGACCCAGTACTTC	CASTGGVGETQYF
-	TRBJ2-5	-	TRBV28	TGTGCCAGCAGTAAAAGTATAGGAGGGGAGACCCAGTACTTC	CASSKSIGGETQYF
-	TRBJ2-1	TRBD2	TRBV7-2	TGTGCCAGCAGCTCCCGGACTAGCGGGAGAGATAATGAGCAGTTCTTC	CASSSRTSGRDNEQFF
-	TRBJ1-2	-	TRBV6-6	TGTGCCAGCAGTTACGTCAGGGAGGCCGGCTACACCTTC	CASSYVREAGYTF
few	TRBJ1-5	TRBD1	TRBV29-1	TGCAGCTTCGGGGACAGGGACCAGCCCCAGCATTTT	CSFGDRDQPQHF
-	TRBJ2-7	-	TRBV5-1	TGCGCCAGCAGCCGTACCGAGTATACCTACGAGCAGTACTTC	CASSRTEYTYEQYF
-	TRBJ2-7	-	TRBV5-1	TGCGCCAGCAGCAGCCTGGAACCCGGGACACCCTCTCGCTTC	CASSSLEPGTPSRF
-	TRBJ2-5	-	TRBV19	TGTGCCAGTAGTATCCTGGGGGACTCCCAAGAGACCCAGTACTTC	CASSILGDSQETQYF
-	TRBJ2-7	TRBD1	TRBV9	TGTGCCAGCAGCGTAGGGGACAGCTCCTACGAGCAGTACTTC	CASSVGDSSYEQYF
-	TRBJ2-1	TRBD2	TRBV28	TGTGCCAGTCTAGTAGGGCTAGCGGGCAACAATGAGCAGTTCTTC	CASLVGLAGNNEQFF
-	TRBJ2-7	TRBD2	TRBV28	TGTGCCAGCAGTTTATGGGGGGGGGAGCAGTACTTC	CASSLWGGEQYF
few	TRBJ2-2	-	TRBV9	TGTGCCAGCAGCGCGACGGGACAGAACACCGGGGAGCTGTTTTTT	CASSATGQNTGELFF
-	TRBJ2-7	TRBD2	TRBV28	TGTGCCAGCAGTTCCCCTCGGACTAGCGGCGAGCAGTACTTC	CASSSPRTSGEQYF